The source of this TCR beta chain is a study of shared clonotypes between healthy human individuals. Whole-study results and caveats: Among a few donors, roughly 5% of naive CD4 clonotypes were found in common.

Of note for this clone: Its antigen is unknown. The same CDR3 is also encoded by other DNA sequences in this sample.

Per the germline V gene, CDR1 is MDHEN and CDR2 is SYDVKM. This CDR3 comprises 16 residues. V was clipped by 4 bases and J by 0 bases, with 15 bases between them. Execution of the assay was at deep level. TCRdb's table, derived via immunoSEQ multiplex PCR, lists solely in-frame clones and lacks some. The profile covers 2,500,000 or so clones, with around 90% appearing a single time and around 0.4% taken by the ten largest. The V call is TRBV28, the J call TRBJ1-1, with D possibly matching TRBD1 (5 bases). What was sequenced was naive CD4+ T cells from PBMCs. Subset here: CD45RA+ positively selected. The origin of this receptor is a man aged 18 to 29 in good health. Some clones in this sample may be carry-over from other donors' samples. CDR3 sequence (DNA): TGTGCCAGCAGTTCCCCAGGGTCCTCCATGAACACTGAAGCTTTCTTT. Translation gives CASSSPGSSMNTEAFF.